Listed below are T cell receptor beta chains from one sample, sequenced in a study of T cell repertoires in cytomegalovirus infection. One entry per CDR3 protein, called by TCRdb with MiXCR from the reads. The table has 400,000 or so distinct CDR3 sequences, around a sixth seen once; the top ten hold approximately 8%. The specimen sequenced was PBMCs. The receptors shown here come from a human donor in good health (CMV status not recorded). Some clones in this sample may be carry-over from other donors' samples. Each CDR3 is given with its conserved first and last residue. The D gene is left open where the match is weak. Not every row has a clone size; where given, it reads once, few, many or a size class.

len	j_gene	d_gene	v_gene	abundance	CDR3aa	CDR3nt
13	TRBJ2-3	-	TRBV27	few	CASRGKYTDTQYF	TGTGCCAGCAGGGGGAAATACACAGATACGCAGTATTTT
15	TRBJ2-3	-	TRBV19	-	CASSGGSGFTDTQYF	TGTGCCAGTTCTGGTGGTTCCGGGTTTACAGATACGCAGTATTTT
14	TRBJ2-5	TRBD1	TRBV19	-	CASSTTGGPETQYF	TGTGCCAGTAGTACGACAGGGGGCCCAGAGACCCAGTACTTC
15	TRBJ2-5	TRBD2	TRBV20-1	many	CSARDALAGVETQYF	TGCAGTGCTAGAGATGCACTAGCGGGAGTAGAGACCCAGTACTTC
14	TRBJ2-7	-	TRBV7-9	many	CASSLGSLTYEQYF	TGTGCCAGCAGCTTAGGGTCTCTAACCTACGAGCAGTACTTC
15	TRBJ2-1	-	TRBV27	-	CASSLNRESYNEQFF	TGTGCCAGCAGTTTAAACAGGGAGTCCTACAATGAGCAGTTCTTC
16	TRBJ2-1	-	TRBV7-6	many	CASSLFGVGSYNEQFF	TGTGCCAGCAGCTTATTCGGGGTGGGCTCCTACAATGAGCAGTTCTTC
13	TRBJ2-2	-	TRBV29-1	-	CSVVAENTGELFF	TGCAGCGTTGTTGCAGAGAACACCGGGGAGCTGTTTTTT
16	TRBJ2-3	TRBD2	TRBV7-6	many	CASSFFGTSGTDTQYF	TGTGCCAGCAGCTTTTTTGGGACTAGTGGCACAGATACGCAGTATTTT
13	TRBJ1-3	-	TRBV7-9	-	CASTPGSGNTIYF	TGTGCCAGCACCCCCGGTTCGGGAAACACCATATATTTT
13	TRBJ2-1	-	TRBV7-2	few	CASSYAPSNEQFF	TGTGCCAGCAGCTACGCCCCCTCCAATGAGCAGTTCTTC
17	TRBJ2-5	-	TRBV28	many	CASSLFSSGDVGETQYF	TGTGCCAGCAGTTTATTTTCTTCGGGGGATGTCGGTGAGACCCAGTACTTC
15	TRBJ2-5	-	TRBV9	few	CASSALGTKQETQYF	TGTGCCAGCAGCGCACTCGGGACAAAACAAGAGACCCAGTACTTC
14	TRBJ1-5	-	TRBV7-2	many	CASSLAPRVRAQHF	TGTGCCAGCAGCTTAGCGCCCCGGGTTCGAGCCCAGCATTTT
14	TRBJ2-7	TRBD1	TRBV19	few	CASSGNRGTYEQYF	TGTGCCAGTAGCGGGAACAGGGGAACCTACGAGCAGTACTTC
13	TRBJ1-2	TRBD1	TRBV7-2	many	CASSPRTGRSYTF	TGTGCCAGCAGCCCTCGGACAGGGAGGAGCTACACCTTC
9	TRBJ2-7	-	TRBV11-2	few	CADRREGYF	TGTGCCGACCGCCGGGAAGGGTACTTC
12	TRBJ2-1	-	TRBV7-2	few	CASLTPPGGQFF	TGTGCCAGCCTGACACCCCCCGGGGGGCAGTTCTTC
15	TRBJ1-4	TRBD1	TRBV7-9	few	CASSWGQQNNEKLFF	TGTGCCAGCAGCTGGGGACAGCAAAATAATGAAAAACTGTTTTTT
17	TRBJ1-5	-	TRBV6-4	few	CASSDSWRLDSNQPQHF	TGTGCCAGCAGTGACTCGTGGCGGCTTGATAGCAATCAGCCCCAGCATTTT
14	TRBJ2-1	-	TRBV12-3/TRBV12-4	-	CATAEWGSYNEQFF	TGTGCCACCGCCGAGTGGGGCTCCTACAATGAGCAGTTCTTC
13	TRBJ1-6	-	TRBV30	few	CAWTPSGNSPLHF	TGTGCCTGGACCCCGTCAGGGAATTCACCCCTCCACTTT
15	TRBJ1-1	TRBD1	TRBV5-1	once	CASSLVGDSHTEAFF	TGCGCCAGCAGCTTGGTGGGGGACAGCCACACTGAAGCTTTCTTT
18	TRBJ1-2	-	TRBV4-3	few	CASSQDITGASSVYGYTF	TGCGCCAGCAGCCAAGATATTACAGGCGCTAGCTCGGTCTATGGCTACACCTTC
15	TRBJ2-3	TRBD2	TRBV29-1	few	CSVALAGGRTDTQYF	TGCAGCGTTGCCCTAGCGGGGGGACGCACAGATACGCAGTATTTT
13	TRBJ2-7	-	TRBV10-3	few	CAISVGTHYEQYF	TGTGCCATCAGTGTGGGGACCCACTACGAGCAGTACTTC
13	TRBJ2-1	-	TRBV2	-	CASRSAQSNEQFF	TGTGCCAGCAGATCGGCCCAATCAAATGAGCAGTTCTTC
15	TRBJ2-5	TRBD1	TRBV5-5	-	CASSLQGWAEETQYF	TGTGCCAGCAGCTTACAGGGGTGGGCGGAAGAGACCCAGTACTTC
18	TRBJ2-3	TRBD2	TRBV7-2	-	CASRLTSGGSGYTDTQYF	TGTGCCAGCAGATTGACTAGCGGGGGGTCGGGATATACAGATACGCAGTATTTT
15	TRBJ2-7	-	TRBV7-6	-	CASSLDGLRTYEQYF	TGTGCCAGCAGCTTAGATGGGCTGCGAACCTACGAGCAGTACTTC
15	TRBJ2-2	-	TRBV7-8	few	CASSPPSGATGELFF	TGTGCCAGCAGCCCTCCGTCGGGAGCGACCGGGGAGCTGTTTTTT